Listed below are T cell receptor beta chains from one sample, sequenced in a study of cytomegalovirus exposure and HLA in healthy donors. TCRdb keeps only in-frame clones here, not all; method: immunoSEQ multiplex PCR. The sample has more than 110,000 clones; 65% to 80% are singletons. The sample consisted of PBMCs. The origin of the receptors is a woman aged 45-65 years in good health and CMV-seropositive. Each CDR3 is given with its conserved first and last residue. D genes are given only for firm matches. Size values are once, few and many counts, or a class for expanded clones, and some rows have none.

V	length	size	D	J	CDR3	DNA
TRBV19	16	NA	TRBD1	TRBJ1-5	CASSQGQGPSNQPQHF	TGTGCCAGTAGCCAGGGACAGGGGCCTAGCAACCAGCCCCAGCATTTT
TRBV7-3	14	NA	NA	TRBJ1-1	CASSLAGRFAEAFF	TGTGCCAGCAGCTTAGCAGGGCGGTTCGCTGAAGCTTTCTTT
TRBV4-1	16	NA	NA	TRBJ1-1	CASSLLEGGMNTEAFF	TGCGCCAGCAGCCTGTTAGAGGGCGGAATGAACACTGAAGCTTTCTTT
TRBV5-1	14	few	TRBD2	TRBJ2-7	CASSLDPGRDEQYF	TGCGCCAGCAGCTTGGATCCAGGGAGGGACGAGCAGTACTTC
TRBV28	15	NA	NA	TRBJ1-1	CASSSPRGGETEAFF	TGTGCCAGCAGTTCCCCCCGGGGAGGGGAAACTGAAGCTTTCTTT
TRBV14	15	NA	NA	TRBJ2-5	CASSLISGSQETQYF	TGTGCCAGCAGCCTTATCTCCGGGAGCCAAGAGACCCAGTACTTC
TRBV7-6	17	NA	NA	TRBJ1-4	CASSLVASPYFNEKLFF	TGTGCCAGCAGCTTAGTTGCCTCCCCATACTTTAATGAAAAACTGTTTTTT
TRBV4-3	16	NA	NA	TRBJ1-4	CASSLVAGGTNEKLFF	TGCGCCAGCAGCCTGGTGGCGGGGGGGACTAATGAAAAACTGTTTTTT
TRBV12-5	16	NA	TRBD1	TRBJ1-5	CASGLPRDSYNQPQHF	TGTGCTAGTGGTTTGCCCCGGGACAGCTACAATCAGCCCCAGCATTTT
TRBV7-2	16	NA	NA	TRBJ1-2	CASSFGSGGEGYGYTF	TGTGCCAGCAGCTTTGGGAGCGGGGGGGAGGGCTATGGCTACACCTTC
TRBV4-2	17	NA	NA	TRBJ2-3	CASSPLLESRGSDTQYF	TGTGCCAGCAGCCCCCTCCTGGAGTCTAGGGGGTCAGATACGCAGTATTTT
TRBV7-7	13	NA	NA	TRBJ1-1	CASSLTPAAEAFF	TGTGCTAGCAGCTTAACTCCCGCCGCTGAAGCTTTCTTT
TRBV6-6	16	NA	TRBD2	TRBJ2-3	CASNLGSGLATDTQYF	TGTGCCAGCAATCTAGGGTCCGGACTAGCGACAGATACGCAGTATTTT
TRBV5-1	13	few	NA	TRBJ1-1	CASSWGDGTEAFF	TGCGCCAGCAGCTGGGGAGATGGCACTGAAGCTTTCTTT
TRBV30	15	NA	NA	TRBJ2-2	CAWVPYSTNTGELFF	TGTGCCTGGGTCCCCTACAGTACGAACACCGGGGAGCTGTTTTTT
TRBV7-2	14	NA	NA	TRBJ2-2	CASSMDRMSGELFF	TGTGCCAGCAGCATGGACAGAATGAGCGGGGAGCTGTTTTTT
TRBV30	14	NA	NA	TRBJ1-6	CAWSSRAADSPLHF	TGTGCCTGGAGTTCGAGGGCCGCCGATTCACCCCTCCACTTT
TRBV27	13	NA	NA	TRBJ1-2	CASSLRQNYGYTF	TGTGCCAGCAGTTTAAGACAGAACTATGGCTACACCTTC
TRBV30	17	NA	TRBD1	TRBJ1-6	CAWSQHDRDSYNSPLHF	TGTGCCTGGAGCCAACACGACAGGGACTCCTATAATTCACCCCTCCACTTT
TRBV14	13	NA	NA	TRBJ1-1	CASSRTQDTEAFF	TGTGCCAGCAGCCGGACTCAGGACACTGAAGCTTTCTTT
TRBV10-3	15	NA	NA	TRBJ1-1	CAISESDISNTEAFF	TGTGCCATCAGTGAGTCGGACATATCGAACACTGAAGCTTTCTTT
TRBV29-1	12	NA	NA	TRBJ1-1	CSARGPNTEAFF	TGCAGCGCCAGGGGCCCGAACACTGAAGCTTTCTTT
TRBV6-6	14	few	NA	TRBJ1-2	CASSYSGREGGYTF	TGTGCCAGCAGTTACTCTGGGAGGGAGGGTGGCTACACCTTC
TRBV6-5	15	NA	TRBD2	TRBJ2-7	CASRMTAGPIYEQYF	TGTGCCAGCCGTATGACAGCGGGACCTATCTACGAGCAGTACTTC
TRBV6-4	21	NA	NA	TRBJ2-7	CASSDHSTGFKGGAKYCEQYF	TGTGCCAGCAGTGACCACTCGACGGGGTTCAAAGGGGGGGCTAAATATTGCGAGCAGTACTTC
TRBV20-1	11	NA	NA	TRBJ2-5	CSVPVQETQYF	TGCAGTGTTCCAGTTCAAGAGACCCAGTACTTC
TRBV7-2	16	NA	NA	TRBJ1-1	CASSLVLTGMGTEAFF	TGTGCCAGCAGCTTAGTCTTAACAGGGATGGGAACTGAAGCTTTCTTT
TRBV7-2	16	NA	TRBD1	TRBJ1-1	CASRGWDRAIAPEAFF	TGTGCCAGCAGGGGTTGGGACAGGGCTATCGCCCCTGAAGCTTTCTTT
TRBV2	13	NA	TRBD1	TRBJ2-5	CASGGTGQETQYF	TGTGCCAGCGGGGGGACAGGCCAAGAGACCCAGTACTTC
TRBV5-1	14	NA	TRBD2	TRBJ2-3	CASSLGRGGDTQYF	TGCGCCAGCAGCTTGGGCCGGGGGGGAGATACGCAGTATTTT
TRBV7-8	13	NA	NA	TRBJ2-5	CASSFQARETQYF	TGTGCCAGCAGCTTTCAGGCCCGGGAGACCCAGTACTTC
TRBV30	15	NA	NA	TRBJ1-6	CAWSREGANNSPLHF	TGTGCCTGGAGCCGTGAAGGGGCCAACAATTCACCCCTCCACTTT
TRBV7-9	16	NA	NA	TRBJ1-4	CSSSLAMGGSGEKLFF	TGTTCCAGCAGCTTAGCAATGGGAGGGTCAGGCGAAAAACTGTTTTTT
TRBV7-2	15	NA	TRBD2	TRBJ2-5	CASSEELAGGETQYF	TGTGCCAGCAGCGAGGAACTAGCGGGGGGTGAGACCCAGTACTTC
TRBV2	14	NA	NA	TRBJ2-6	CASSERTGANVLTF	TGTGCCAGCAGTGAGAGAACTGGGGCCAACGTCCTGACTTTC
TRBV30	13	NA	NA	TRBJ2-5	CAWSTGYQETQYF	TGTGCCTGGAGTACAGGCTACCAAGAGACCCAGTACTTC
TRBV9	13	NA	NA	TRBJ1-1	CASSITGYTEAFF	TGTGCCAGCAGCATTACAGGGTACACTGAAGCTTTCTTT
TRBV9	15	few	NA	TRBJ1-4	CASIGRPPANEKLFF	TGTGCCAGCATCGGGAGACCTCCGGCTAATGAAAAACTGTTTTTT
TRBV30	15	NA	TRBD1	TRBJ1-2	CAWNLIPGQGYGYTF	TGTGCCTGGAACCTCATCCCGGGACAGGGCTATGGCTACACCTTC
TRBV12-5	14	NA	NA	TRBJ2-3	CASGLRDFTDTQYF	TGTGCTAGTGGTCTTCGGGACTTCACAGATACGCAGTATTTT
TRBV5-4	15	NA	TRBD1	TRBJ1-1	CASSPGGGGSTEAFF	TGTGCCAGCAGCCCCGGAGGGGGCGGCTCCACTGAAGCTTTCTTT
TRBV5-6	13	few	NA	TRBJ2-5	CASSLHPQETQYF	TGTGCCAGCAGCTTGCATCCCCAAGAGACCCAGTACTTC
TRBV30	12	NA	NA	TRBJ1-2	CAWSVPRRGCTF	TGTGCCTGGAGTGTACCAAGGAGGGGCTGTACCTTC
TRBV11-3	13	NA	TRBD1	TRBJ1-4	CASSWDRGGKLFF	TGTGCCAGCAGCTGGGACAGGGGAGGAAAACTGTTTTTT